This TCR beta chain derives from a study of blood T cells in healthy people across ages. There are 18 residues in the CDR3. In germline, CDR1 is SGHTA, CDR2 FQGNSA. Primed by a sample-barcoded 5' primer and a J-beta primer mix, a second PCR proceeded for roughly 7 to 12 cycles. TCRdb reprocessed the 5' RACE reads with MiXCR, giving one entry per CDR3 protein. The sample lists 800,000 or so distinct CDR3 sequences; around 25% were seen once. This clonotype has just a few counts. These same records also appear under a second study, on T cells of mothers and their children.

The sequencing input was blood. The sequence came from a boy under 18 in good health. The V and J genes are TRBV7-2 and TRBJ2-5, with 7 bases identical to TRBD1. Gene TRBJ2-1 matches the end of the DNA better, so the J call may be wrong. This chain's CDR3 is CASSPGPPRGGWLDEQFF. CDR3 DNA sequence: TGTGCCAGCAGCCCAGGTCCTCCTCGAGGGGGCTGGTTGGATGAGCAGTTCTTC.